This T cell receptor beta chain is from a study of blood T cell repertoires in COVID-19. Across the whole study: Samples of COVID-19 (acute and convalescent) were obtained from the United States, Italy and Spain. T cells, B-cell-depleted T cells, or PBMCs supplied cDNA or gDNA.

Original processing methods: Amplification of reference gene primers provided the estimated nucleated cell counts. Method: immunoSEQ multiplex PCR; TCRdb's copy keeps in-frame clones and lacks some. V and J calls and clone size are as listed in that table; D and trimming were resolved from the DNA. The table has 250,000 to 300,000 clones, 85% to 90% seen once. This clone was seen only once. The specimen sequenced was peripheral blood. This clonotype originated in a middle-aged woman who had recovered from COVID-19.

In DNA form, the CDR3 reads TGTGCCAGTAGTTCGGTCGGGAGGGGATACACCGGGGAGCTGTTTTTT. This codes for CASSSVGRGYTGELFF. V gene TRBV19 combines with J gene TRBJ2-2; 8 bases are shared with TRBD2. This CDR3 spans 16 amino acids. V trimming: 5 bases; J trimming: 3 bases; junction bases outside the gene matches: 8. Per the germline V gene, CDR1 is LNHDA and CDR2 is SQIVND (reference sequence).